The clone carrying this T cell receptor beta chain was recorded a few times. What it recognizes is unknown. The sample comes from a study of beta chain features in type 1 diabetes. Whole-study findings and limits: For Type 1 diabetes patients, all four CD4+ subsets carried TCRB CDR3s that were moderately but significantly shorter. VDJ junctions from type 1 diabetes patients carried fewer insertions and larger deletions.

Looked up from germline, CDR1 is GTSNPN and CDR2 is SVGIG (reference sequence). This CDR3 region has 13 residues. Trimming removed 5 bases from V and 6 bases from J, with 17 bases in between. What was sequenced were expressed TCRB transcripts, since all of the isolated RNA had been reverse transcribed. Only in-frame clones appear in the TCRdb table, and some are missing; sequencing was by immunoSEQ multiplex PCR. The sample includes about 660,000 clones, roughly 13% of them seen just once. The chain is built from TRBV30 and TRBJ2-7, with D tentatively TRBD1 (6 bases). The receptor was isolated from a man aged 18 to 29 with type 1 diabetes. The sample comprised naive CD4+ T cells from blood. CDR3 sequence: CAWDKRQGSEQYF. CDR3 coding DNA: TGTGCCTGGGACAAACGGCAGGGGTCCGAGCAGTACTTC.